This T cell receptor beta chain stems from a study of blood T cell repertoires in COVID-19. Study background: Sites in the United States, Italy and Spain provided acute and convalescent COVID-19 samples.

V lost 1 base and J 5 bases, leaving 18 bases between the germline ends. Germline CDR1 and CDR2: SGHDN and FVKESK. The CDR3 has 17 residues. The protocol was immunoSEQ multiplex PCR, while the TCRdb copy is restricted to in-frame clones and leaves out a portion. This table has fewer than 300,000 clones, around 82% appearing once. This chain uses TRBV14 with TRBJ2-1; TRBD2 might be the D (6 bases). The clonotype comes from a woman aged 18 to 35 with acute or convalescent COVID-19. The specimen was peripheral blood. CDR3 in amino acids: CASSQGGSASVNNEQFF. The CDR3, as DNA: TGTGCCAGCAGCCAAGGGGGGTCGGCTAGCGTGAACAATGAGCAGTTCTTC.